This is a list of T cell receptor beta chains from one sample in a study of cytomegalovirus exposure and HLA in healthy donors. Measured with immunoSEQ multiplex PCR; TCRdb has only the in-frame clones, and not every one. The table lists 150,000 or so clones, roughly 87% of them singletons. The sequenced material came from PBMCs. Receptors originate from a woman under 30 in good health and CMV-seropositive. Each CDR3 is given with its conserved first and last residue. Each record gives: J gene, D gene, clone size, V gene, CDR3 DNA, CDR3 protein. A D gene is named only where the DNA matches it firmly. For some rows the clone size is stated as once, few or many, or as a class when expanded; others skip it.

J gene: TRBJ2-2; D gene: TRBD2; clone size: NA; V gene: TRBV4-1; CDR3 DNA: TGCGCCAGCAGCCAAGATAAGCGGGGGAGGGCCGGGGAGCTGTTTTTT; CDR3 protein: CASSQDKRGRAGELFF
J gene: TRBJ2-4; D gene: NA; clone size: NA; V gene: TRBV6-5; CDR3 DNA: TGTGCCAGCAGTTACGGCCGGGGCAAAAACATTCAGTACTTC; CDR3 protein: CASSYGRGKNIQYF
J gene: TRBJ1-2; D gene: NA; clone size: once; V gene: TRBV5-4; CDR3 DNA: TGTGCCAGCAGCCTTAACGGGCCGACAGGCAATGGCTACACCTTC; CDR3 protein: CASSLNGPTGNGYTF
J gene: TRBJ2-3; D gene: TRBD2; clone size: NA; V gene: TRBV6-5; CDR3 DNA: TGTGCCAGCAGTTACGAGGGACTAGGCACCCGAGATACGCAGTATTTT; CDR3 protein: CASSYEGLGTRDTQYF
J gene: TRBJ1-5; D gene: TRBD1; clone size: NA; V gene: TRBV28; CDR3 DNA: TGTGCCAGCAGTTTGAGGCAGGGGGCCGGTCAGCCCCAGCATTTT; CDR3 protein: CASSLRQGAGQPQHF
J gene: TRBJ2-3; D gene: TRBD2; clone size: once; V gene: TRBV11-2; CDR3 DNA: TGTGCCAGCAGCTTTCTCCCGGGACTAGCGGCAGATACGCAGTATTTT; CDR3 protein: CASSFLPGLAADTQYF
J gene: TRBJ2-6; D gene: TRBD1; clone size: NA; V gene: TRBV5-8; CDR3 DNA: TGTGCCAGCATCAAGCCCGGGACAGGACCCGCCAACGTCCTGACTTTC; CDR3 protein: CASIKPGTGPANVLTF
J gene: TRBJ1-2; D gene: TRBD1; clone size: NA; V gene: TRBV15; CDR3 DNA: TGTGCCACCAGCAGAGGGCTCGGGAATCAAAGACGGGACAGGGTGCCCGGTGGCTATGGCTACACCTTC; CDR3 protein: CATSRGLGNQRRDRVPGGYGYTF
J gene: TRBJ2-3; D gene: TRBD2; clone size: NA; V gene: TRBV28; CDR3 DNA: TGTGCCAGCAGTTCCCAGCGGGGGGTAAGCACAGATACGCAGTATTTT; CDR3 protein: CASSSQRGVSTDTQYF
J gene: TRBJ2-3; D gene: NA; clone size: NA; V gene: TRBV9; CDR3 DNA: TGTGCCAGCAGCGTGGACACCCATGGCGCAGATACGCAGTATTTT; CDR3 protein: CASSVDTHGADTQYF
J gene: TRBJ2-7; D gene: TRBD1; clone size: NA; V gene: TRBV5-4; CDR3 DNA: TGTGCCAGCAGCTTGGATCGGACAGGGGGCTACGAGCAGTACTTC; CDR3 protein: CASSLDRTGGYEQYF
J gene: TRBJ1-1; D gene: NA; clone size: NA; V gene: TRBV5-1; CDR3 DNA: TGCGCCAGCAGCGTCGGGGAATCCGGAGGGGCTTTCTTT; CDR3 protein: CASSVGESGGAFF
J gene: TRBJ1-2; D gene: TRBD1; clone size: NA; V gene: TRBV4-1; CDR3 DNA: TGCGCCAGCAGCCTCAGCCCCGGGACAGGTTTTGGCTACACCTTC; CDR3 protein: CASSLSPGTGFGYTF
J gene: TRBJ1-3; D gene: NA; clone size: NA; V gene: TRBV19; CDR3 DNA: TGTGCCAGTACAGCGGTTGGAAACACCATATATTTT; CDR3 protein: CASTAVGNTIYF
J gene: TRBJ2-6; D gene: NA; clone size: NA; V gene: TRBV9; CDR3 DNA: TGTGCCAGCAGCGTAGTGCAGGGGAGGGGTTGGGCCGGGTCTGGGGCCAACGTCCTGACTTTC; CDR3 protein: CASSVVQGRGWAGSGANVLTF
J gene: TRBJ1-6; D gene: NA; clone size: NA; V gene: TRBV4-1; CDR3 DNA: TGCGCCAGCAGCCAAGGGGGCTCGGATTCACCCCTCCACTTT; CDR3 protein: CASSQGGSDSPLHF
J gene: TRBJ1-2; D gene: NA; clone size: NA; V gene: TRBV27; CDR3 DNA: TGTGCCAGCAGTTTATCGGCAGGTTCAGGATATGGCTACACCTTC; CDR3 protein: CASSLSAGSGYGYTF
J gene: TRBJ2-3; D gene: TRBD2; clone size: NA; V gene: TRBV27; CDR3 DNA: TGTGCCAGCGCAAGGCCAACTGCGGGGGCAGATACGCAGTATTTT; CDR3 protein: CASARPTAGADTQYF
J gene: TRBJ2-5; D gene: TRBD1; clone size: NA; V gene: TRBV5-1; CDR3 DNA: TGCGCCAGCAGCTGGCGACCCCGGGACAGGGACCCCTGGGAGACCCAGTACTTC; CDR3 protein: CASSWRPRDRDPWETQYF
J gene: TRBJ1-1; D gene: NA; clone size: NA; V gene: TRBV6-1; CDR3 DNA: TGTGCCAGCAGTGAACCAGGGCTAATGAACACTGAAGCTTTCTTT; CDR3 protein: CASSEPGLMNTEAFF
J gene: TRBJ1-1; D gene: NA; clone size: NA; V gene: TRBV4-1; CDR3 DNA: TGCGCCAGCAGCCAAGTGGCGGAAAACACTGAAGCTTTCTTT; CDR3 protein: CASSQVAENTEAFF
J gene: TRBJ2-1; D gene: TRBD2; clone size: NA; V gene: TRBV15; CDR3 DNA: TGTGCCACCAGCGCAGCGGGGCCTTACAATGAGCAGTTCTTC; CDR3 protein: CATSAAGPYNEQFF
J gene: TRBJ2-2; D gene: NA; clone size: NA; V gene: TRBV30; CDR3 DNA: TGTGCCTGGACAGAGAACACCGGGGAGCTGTTTTTT; CDR3 protein: CAWTENTGELFF
J gene: TRBJ2-5; D gene: TRBD2; clone size: NA; V gene: TRBV4-1; CDR3 DNA: TGCGCCAGCAGCCAACCGGCCCTAGCGGGAGAGACCCAGTACTTC; CDR3 protein: CASSQPALAGETQYF
J gene: TRBJ2-5; D gene: NA; clone size: NA; V gene: TRBV14; CDR3 DNA: TGTGCCAGCAGCCAATTTCCAGGGGCTGAAGAGACCCAGTACTTC; CDR3 protein: CASSQFPGAEETQYF
J gene: TRBJ2-7; D gene: NA; clone size: NA; V gene: TRBV30; CDR3 DNA: TGTGCCTGGATGGGACGGGGGGCAAACTACGAGCAGTACTTC; CDR3 protein: CAWMGRGANYEQYF
J gene: TRBJ1-5; D gene: NA; clone size: NA; V gene: TRBV19; CDR3 DNA: TGTGCCAGTATAAGGAGCGGTAGCAATCAGCCCCAGCATTTT; CDR3 protein: CASIRSGSNQPQHF
J gene: TRBJ1-4; D gene: NA; clone size: NA; V gene: TRBV5-4; CDR3 DNA: TGTGCCAGCAGCTTGGGGGGCCTGGGAGGGGAAAAACTGTTTTTT; CDR3 protein: CASSLGGLGGEKLFF
J gene: TRBJ2-7; D gene: NA; clone size: NA; V gene: TRBV9; CDR3 DNA: TGTGCCAGCAGCGTAGACCCCACGGCTAGCTACGAGCAGTACTTC; CDR3 protein: CASSVDPTASYEQYF
J gene: TRBJ1-2; D gene: TRBD1; clone size: NA; V gene: TRBV7-9; CDR3 DNA: TGTGCCAGCAGCCCAGGACAGGGGAACTATGGCTACACCTTC; CDR3 protein: CASSPGQGNYGYTF
J gene: TRBJ1-1; D gene: TRBD1; clone size: NA; V gene: TRBV5-1; CDR3 DNA: TGCGCCAGCAGCTTGGCTGGGCAGGGGGTCACTGAAGCTTTCTTT; CDR3 protein: CASSLAGQGVTEAFF
J gene: TRBJ1-2; D gene: NA; clone size: NA; V gene: TRBV30; CDR3 DNA: TGTGCCTGGAGTGCGGATCCGGGACGGAGGGCCTTTAACTATGGCTACACCTTC; CDR3 protein: CAWSADPGRRAFNYGYTF
J gene: TRBJ2-3; D gene: TRBD2; clone size: NA; V gene: TRBV5-1; CDR3 DNA: TGCGCCAGCAGCTTGGCCCCCGGAGGGACTAGCGGGGGGACGGATACGCAGTATTTT; CDR3 protein: CASSLAPGGTSGGTDTQYF
J gene: TRBJ1-1; D gene: TRBD1; clone size: NA; V gene: TRBV5-8; CDR3 DNA: TGTGCCAGCAGCTTGGTGACAGGGGTTCGTGAAGCTTTCTTT; CDR3 protein: CASSLVTGVREAFF
J gene: TRBJ2-3; D gene: TRBD1; clone size: NA; V gene: TRBV6-5; CDR3 DNA: TGTGCCAGCAAGGACAGGGGTACAGATACGCAGTATTTT; CDR3 protein: CASKDRGTDTQYF
J gene: TRBJ1-5; D gene: TRBD1; clone size: NA; V gene: TRBV29-1; CDR3 DNA: TGCAGCGCAACCGGACAGGGGGGAAATCAGCCCCAGCATTTT; CDR3 protein: CSATGQGGNQPQHF
J gene: TRBJ2-2; D gene: NA; clone size: NA; V gene: TRBV7-6; CDR3 DNA: TGTGCCAGCAGCTTTGATACAGGGAGAGACCGCCGCAGGACCGGGGAGCTGTTTTTT; CDR3 protein: CASSFDTGRDRRRTGELFF
J gene: TRBJ1-2; D gene: TRBD1; clone size: NA; V gene: TRBV5-1; CDR3 DNA: TGCGCCAGCAGCCCAGGAAGACAGGGCCCTCGCGACTACACCTTC; CDR3 protein: CASSPGRQGPRDYTF
J gene: TRBJ1-2; D gene: TRBD1; clone size: NA; V gene: TRBV29-1; CDR3 DNA: TGCAGCGTTGAATCTCAGGGGGCGTCCGGCTACACCTTC; CDR3 protein: CSVESQGASGYTF
J gene: TRBJ2-7; D gene: NA; clone size: NA; V gene: TRBV4-3; CDR3 DNA: TGCGCCAGCAGCCAAGGGCTAGGGGCCTACGAGCAGTACTTC; CDR3 protein: CASSQGLGAYEQYF
J gene: TRBJ1-1; D gene: NA; clone size: NA; V gene: TRBV7-9; CDR3 DNA: TGTGCCAGCAGTTGGAGGACTGAAGCTTTCTTT; CDR3 protein: CASSWRTEAFF
J gene: TRBJ2-2; D gene: TRBD2; clone size: once; V gene: TRBV2; CDR3 DNA: TGTGCCAGCAGTGCACTGGGACTAGCGGGGGCCCCCGAAGCCGGGGAGCTGTTTTTT; CDR3 protein: CASSALGLAGAPEAGELFF
J gene: TRBJ2-7; D gene: TRBD1; clone size: NA; V gene: TRBV28; CDR3 DNA: TGTGCCAGCAGTTTACTCGGGACAGGGGGCAACGAGCAGTACTTC; CDR3 protein: CASSLLGTGGNEQYF
J gene: TRBJ1-2; D gene: TRBD1; clone size: NA; V gene: TRBV29-1; CDR3 DNA: TGCAGCGTTGAAACAATGGGACAGGGGCAGGGCTACACCTTC; CDR3 protein: CSVETMGQGQGYTF
J gene: TRBJ2-7; D gene: NA; clone size: NA; V gene: TRBV9; CDR3 DNA: TGTGCCAGCAGCGTAGAGCCAACAGGGAAGACCAACGAGCAGTACTTC; CDR3 protein: CASSVEPTGKTNEQYF
J gene: TRBJ1-2; D gene: TRBD1; clone size: NA; V gene: TRBV11-2; CDR3 DNA: TGTGCCAGCAGTTCTCCGGGACAGAACTATGGCTACACCTTC; CDR3 protein: CASSSPGQNYGYTF
J gene: TRBJ1-1; D gene: TRBD1; clone size: NA; V gene: TRBV6-5; CDR3 DNA: TGTGCCAGCAGTTACTCCGCCTTGACAGGGGGCACTGAAGCTTTCTTT; CDR3 protein: CASSYSALTGGTEAFF
J gene: TRBJ2-7; D gene: NA; clone size: few; V gene: TRBV7-6; CDR3 DNA: TGTGCCAGCAGCTTAGAGGGGACAACCTACGAGCAGTACTTC; CDR3 protein: CASSLEGTTYEQYF
J gene: TRBJ2-1; D gene: TRBD2; clone size: few; V gene: TRBV2; CDR3 DNA: TGTGCCAGCAGTGATGCTCTAGCGGGGGGGCTTGAGCAGTTCTTC; CDR3 protein: CASSDALAGGLEQFF
J gene: TRBJ2-3; D gene: TRBD2; clone size: once; V gene: TRBV9; CDR3 DNA: TGTGCCAGCAGCCTAGTCGGGACTAGCGGGTACACAGATACGCAGTATTTT; CDR3 protein: CASSLVGTSGYTDTQYF
J gene: TRBJ2-5; D gene: TRBD2; clone size: NA; V gene: TRBV6-6; CDR3 DNA: TGTGCCAGCAGCCCTAGACTAGCGTGGGAGACCCAGTACTTC; CDR3 protein: CASSPRLAWETQYF
J gene: TRBJ2-3; D gene: NA; clone size: NA; V gene: TRBV2; CDR3 DNA: TGTGCCAGCAGTGAGGGGGCGACTCGCACAGATACGCAGTATTTT; CDR3 protein: CASSEGATRTDTQYF
J gene: TRBJ2-7; D gene: NA; clone size: NA; V gene: TRBV6-5; CDR3 DNA: TGTGCCAGCCATACCTATACGGGGTCCTACGAGCAGTACTTC; CDR3 protein: CASHTYTGSYEQYF
J gene: TRBJ2-5; D gene: NA; clone size: NA; V gene: TRBV27; CDR3 DNA: TGTGCCAGCAGTAACATCAACGATTTAGAGACCCAGTACTTC; CDR3 protein: CASSNINDLETQYF
J gene: TRBJ2-7; D gene: NA; clone size: once; V gene: TRBV2; CDR3 DNA: TGTGCCAGCACAGGGAACTACAGGGAACCCTACTACGAGCAGTACTTC; CDR3 protein: CASTGNYREPYYEQYF
J gene: TRBJ1-1; D gene: NA; clone size: NA; V gene: TRBV11-1; CDR3 DNA: TGTGCCAGCAGCTTAGCTGGGGGCGTGGGGTCTTTCTTT; CDR3 protein: CASSLAGGVGSFF
J gene: TRBJ2-3; D gene: TRBD2; clone size: NA; V gene: TRBV5-1; CDR3 DNA: TGCGCCAGCAGCCTCAGGACTAGCGGGGGTTGGGTTACCTACACAGATACGCAGTATTTT; CDR3 protein: CASSLRTSGGWVTYTDTQYF